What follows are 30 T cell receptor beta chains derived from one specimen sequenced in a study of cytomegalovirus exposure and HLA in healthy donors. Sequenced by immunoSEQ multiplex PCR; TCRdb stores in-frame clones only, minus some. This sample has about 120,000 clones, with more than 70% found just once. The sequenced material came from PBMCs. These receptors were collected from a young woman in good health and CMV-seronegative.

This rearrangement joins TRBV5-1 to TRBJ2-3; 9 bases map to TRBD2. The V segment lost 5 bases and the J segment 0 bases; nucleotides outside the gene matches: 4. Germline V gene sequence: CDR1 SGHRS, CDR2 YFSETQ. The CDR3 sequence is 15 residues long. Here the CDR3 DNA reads TGCGCCAGCAGTTTGCTAGCGGGGAGCACAGATACGCAGTATTTT. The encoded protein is CASSLLAGSTDTQYF.

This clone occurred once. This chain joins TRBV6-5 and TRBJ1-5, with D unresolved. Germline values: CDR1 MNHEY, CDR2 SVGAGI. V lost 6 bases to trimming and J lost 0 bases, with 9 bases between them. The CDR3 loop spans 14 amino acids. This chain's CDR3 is CASRAYDSNQPQHF. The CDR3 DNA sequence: TGTGCCAGCAGGGCATACGATAGCAATCAGCCCCAGCATTTT.

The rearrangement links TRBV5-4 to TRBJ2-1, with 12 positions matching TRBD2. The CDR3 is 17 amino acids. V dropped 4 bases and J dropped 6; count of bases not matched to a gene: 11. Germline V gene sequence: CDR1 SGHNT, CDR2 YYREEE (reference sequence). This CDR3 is CASSGPPTSGGFNEQFF. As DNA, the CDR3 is TGTGCCAGCAGCGGACCCCCTACTAGCGGGGGGTTCAATGAGCAGTTCTTC.

Written as DNA, the CDR3 is TGTGCCAGCTCACCAGACGGGACCTACGAGCAGTACTTC. Encoded protein: CASSPDGTYEQYF. The chain recombines TRBV18 with TRBJ2-7, with a weak D call TRBD2 (5 bases). This CDR3 spans 13 amino acids. CDR1 is KGHSH, CDR2 LQKENI, per germline. Trimming left V 2 bases short and J 2 bases short, with 7 bases between.

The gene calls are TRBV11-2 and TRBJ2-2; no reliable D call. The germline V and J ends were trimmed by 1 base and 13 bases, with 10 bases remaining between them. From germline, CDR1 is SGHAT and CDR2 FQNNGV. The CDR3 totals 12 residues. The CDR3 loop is CASSLVFTTLFF. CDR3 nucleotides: TGTGCCAGCAGCTTAGTTTTTACTACGCTGTTTTTT.

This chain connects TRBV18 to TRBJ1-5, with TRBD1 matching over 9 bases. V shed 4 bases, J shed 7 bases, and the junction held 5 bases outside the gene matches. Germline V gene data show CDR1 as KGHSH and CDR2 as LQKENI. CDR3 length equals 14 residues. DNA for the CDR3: TGTGCCAGCTCACTGGACAGGGGAGGCCAGCCCCAGCATTTT. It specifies CASSLDRGGQPQHF.

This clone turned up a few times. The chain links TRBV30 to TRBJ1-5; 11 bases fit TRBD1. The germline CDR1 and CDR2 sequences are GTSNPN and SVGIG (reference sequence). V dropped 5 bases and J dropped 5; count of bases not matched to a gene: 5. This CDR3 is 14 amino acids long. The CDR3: CAWRTGGLDQPQHF. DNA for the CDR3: TGTGCCTGGCGGACAGGGGGCTTGGATCAGCCCCAGCATTTT.

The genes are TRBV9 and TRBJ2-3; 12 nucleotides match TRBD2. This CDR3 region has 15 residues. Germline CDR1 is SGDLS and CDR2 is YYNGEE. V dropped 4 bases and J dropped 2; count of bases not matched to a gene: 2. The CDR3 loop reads CASSTSGGSTDTQYF. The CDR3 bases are TGTGCCAGCAGCACTAGCGGGGGGTCCACAGATACGCAGTATTTT.

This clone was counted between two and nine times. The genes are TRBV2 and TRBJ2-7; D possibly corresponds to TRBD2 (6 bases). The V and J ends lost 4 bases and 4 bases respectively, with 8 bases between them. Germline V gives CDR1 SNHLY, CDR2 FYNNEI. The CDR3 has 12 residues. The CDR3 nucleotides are TGTGCCAGCAGTGGGGACTGGTACGAGCAGTACTTC. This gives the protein CASSGDWYEQYF. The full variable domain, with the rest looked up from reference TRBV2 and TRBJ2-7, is EPEVTQTPSHQVTQMGQEVILRCVPISNHLYFYWYRQILGQKVEFLVSFYNNEISEKSEIFDDQFSVERPDGSNFTLKIRSTKLEDSAMYFCASSGDWYEQYFGPGTRLTVT.

The CDR3 loop reads CASLWRGSDYEQYF. Written as DNA, the CDR3 is TGTGCCAGCCTTTGGCGGGGGTCGGACTACGAGCAGTACTTC. The gene calls are TRBV2 and TRBJ2-7; 7 bases fit TRBD2. J was trimmed by 3 bases and V by 8 bases; bases with no gene match: 10. Germline V gives CDR1 SNHLY, CDR2 FYNNEI. CDR3 length: 14 residues.

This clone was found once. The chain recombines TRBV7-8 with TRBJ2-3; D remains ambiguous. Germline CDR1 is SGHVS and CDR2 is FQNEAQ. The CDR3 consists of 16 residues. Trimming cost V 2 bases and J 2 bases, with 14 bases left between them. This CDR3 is CASSLSRQAPTDTQYF. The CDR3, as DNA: TGTGCCAGCAGCTTATCCCGGCAGGCCCCCACAGATACGCAGTATTTT.

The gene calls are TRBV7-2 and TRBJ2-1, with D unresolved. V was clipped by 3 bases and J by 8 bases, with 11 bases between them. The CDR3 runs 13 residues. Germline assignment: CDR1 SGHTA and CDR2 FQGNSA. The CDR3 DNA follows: TGTGCCAGCAGCTTGCGCCTTTTGGATGAGCAGTTCTTC. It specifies CASSLRLLDEQFF.

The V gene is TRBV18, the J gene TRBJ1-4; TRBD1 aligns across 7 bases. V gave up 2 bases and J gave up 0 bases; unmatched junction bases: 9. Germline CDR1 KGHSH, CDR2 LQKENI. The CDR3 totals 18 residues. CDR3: CASSPRTGLTTTNEKLFF. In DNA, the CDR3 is TGTGCCAGCTCACCAAGGACAGGCCTAACCACAACTAATGAAAAACTGTTTTTT.

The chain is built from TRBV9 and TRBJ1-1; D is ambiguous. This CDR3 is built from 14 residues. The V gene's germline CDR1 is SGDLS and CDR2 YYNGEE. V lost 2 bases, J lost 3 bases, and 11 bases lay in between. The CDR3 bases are TGTGCCAGCAGCGTTGACTCCGCGGACACTGAAGCTTTCTTT. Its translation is CASSVDSADTEAFF.

The CDR3 is CAVLAAGEGGAQYF. The CDR3 DNA sequence: TGTGCCGTCCTCGCGGCGGGGGAGGGGGGGGCCCAGTACTTC. The V and J genes are TRBV6-6 and TRBJ2-5; maybe TRBD2 (7 bases). There are 14 residues in the CDR3. The ends were cut back, 11 bases at V and 9 bases at J, with 25 bases in the middle. CDR1 and CDR2 from the germline V gene are MNHNY and SVGAGI (reference sequence).

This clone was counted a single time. This CDR3 reads CAEQGENTEAFF. The CDR3 region has the DNA TGTGCCGAACAGGGGGAAAACACTGAAGCTTTCTTT. The rearrangement uses TRBV5-3 and TRBJ1-1, with 8 bases that match TRBD1. TRBV5-3 is placed among ORFs of uncertain function. Trimming cost V 10 bases and J 2 bases; bases outside gene matches: 4. The CDR3 spans 12 residues.

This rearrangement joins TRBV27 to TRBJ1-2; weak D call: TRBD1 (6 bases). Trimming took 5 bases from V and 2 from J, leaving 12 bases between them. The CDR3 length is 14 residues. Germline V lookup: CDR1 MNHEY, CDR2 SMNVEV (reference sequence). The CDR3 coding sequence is TGTGCCAGCAGTCCAAGGACAGCAAACTATGGCTACACCTTC. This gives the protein CASSPRTANYGYTF.

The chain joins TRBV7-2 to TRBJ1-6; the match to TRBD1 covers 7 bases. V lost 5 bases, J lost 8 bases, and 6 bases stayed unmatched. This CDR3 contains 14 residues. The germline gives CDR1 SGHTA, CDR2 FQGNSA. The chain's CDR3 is CASSPTGLDSPLHF. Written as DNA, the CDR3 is TGTGCCAGCAGCCCGACAGGGTTAGATTCACCCCTCCACTTT.

CDR3: CASSAGWDRAEKLFF. CDR3 nucleotides: TGTGCCAGCAGCGCAGGCTGGGACAGGGCGGAAAAACTGTTTTTT. The chain uses TRBV7-6 and TRBJ1-4, with 9 bases matching TRBD1. Germline CDR1 and CDR2: SGHVS and FNYEAQ. With 5 bases clipped from V and 8 bases from J, the junction kept 9 bases outside the gene matches. There are 15 residues in the CDR3.

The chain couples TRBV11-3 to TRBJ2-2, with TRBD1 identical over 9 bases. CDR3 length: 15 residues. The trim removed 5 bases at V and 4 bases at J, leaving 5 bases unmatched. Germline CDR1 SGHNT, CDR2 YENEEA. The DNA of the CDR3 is TGTGCCAGCAGCCGACAGGGGGGTGGCACCGGGGAGCTGTTTTTT. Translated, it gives CASSRQGGGTGELFF. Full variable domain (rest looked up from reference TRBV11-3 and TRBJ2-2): EAGVVQSPRYKIIEKKQPVAFWCNPISGHNTLYWYLQNLGQGPELLIRYENEEAVDDSQLPKDRFSAERLKGVDSTLKIQPAELGDSAVYLCASSRQGGGTGELFFGEGSRLTVL.

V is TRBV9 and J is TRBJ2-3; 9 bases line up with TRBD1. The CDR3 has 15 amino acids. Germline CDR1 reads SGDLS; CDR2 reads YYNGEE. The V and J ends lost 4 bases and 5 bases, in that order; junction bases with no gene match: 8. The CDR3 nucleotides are TGTGCCAGCAGCCCCGACAGGGGGAGGATAGATACGCAGTATTTT. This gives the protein CASSPDRGRIDTQYF. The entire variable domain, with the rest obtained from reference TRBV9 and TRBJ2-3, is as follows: DSGVTQTPKHLITATGQRVTLRCSPRSGDLSVYWYQQSLDQGLQFLIQYYNGEERAKGNILERFSAQQFPDLHSELNLSSLELGDSALYFCASSPDRGRIDTQYFGPGTRLTVL.

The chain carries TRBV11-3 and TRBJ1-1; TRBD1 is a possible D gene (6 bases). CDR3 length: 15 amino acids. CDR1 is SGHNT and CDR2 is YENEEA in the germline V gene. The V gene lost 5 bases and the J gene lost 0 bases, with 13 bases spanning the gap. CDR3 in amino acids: CASSANRVMNTEAFF. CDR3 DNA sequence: TGTGCCAGCAGCGCCAACAGGGTGATGAACACTGAAGCTTTCTTT.

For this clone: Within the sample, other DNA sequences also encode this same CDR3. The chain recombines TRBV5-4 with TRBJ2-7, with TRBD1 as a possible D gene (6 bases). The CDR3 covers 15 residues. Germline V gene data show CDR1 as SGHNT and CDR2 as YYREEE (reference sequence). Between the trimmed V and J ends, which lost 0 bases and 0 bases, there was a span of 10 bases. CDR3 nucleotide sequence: TGTGCCAGCAGCTTGGCAGGACAGAGCTCCTACGAGCAGTACTTC. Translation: CASSLAGQSSYEQYF.

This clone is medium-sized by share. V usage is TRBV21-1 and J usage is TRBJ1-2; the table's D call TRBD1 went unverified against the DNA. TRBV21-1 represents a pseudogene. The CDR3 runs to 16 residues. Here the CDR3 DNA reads TGTGCCAGCAGCAATCGGACACCTCCTACAAACTATGGCTACACCTTC. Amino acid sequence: CASSNRTPPTNYGYTF.

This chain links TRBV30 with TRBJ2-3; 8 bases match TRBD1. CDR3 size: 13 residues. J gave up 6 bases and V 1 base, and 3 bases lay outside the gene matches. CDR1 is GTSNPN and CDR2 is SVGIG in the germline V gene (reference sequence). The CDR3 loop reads CAWSAGGQDTQYF. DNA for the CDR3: TGTGCCTGGAGTGCAGGGGGCCAGGATACGCAGTATTTT.

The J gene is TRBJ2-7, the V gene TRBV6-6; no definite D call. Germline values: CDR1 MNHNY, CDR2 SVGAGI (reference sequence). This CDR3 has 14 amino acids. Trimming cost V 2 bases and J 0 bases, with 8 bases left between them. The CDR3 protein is CASSYTESSYEQYF. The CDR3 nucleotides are TGTGCCAGCAGTTACACAGAGAGCTCCTACGAGCAGTACTTC.

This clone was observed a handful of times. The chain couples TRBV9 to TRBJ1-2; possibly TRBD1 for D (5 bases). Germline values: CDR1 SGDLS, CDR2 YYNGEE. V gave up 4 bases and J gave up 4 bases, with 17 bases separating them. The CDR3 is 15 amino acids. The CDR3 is CASSPRDSTIYGYTF. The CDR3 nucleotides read TGTGCCAGCAGCCCAAGAGACAGCACGATCTATGGCTACACCTTC.

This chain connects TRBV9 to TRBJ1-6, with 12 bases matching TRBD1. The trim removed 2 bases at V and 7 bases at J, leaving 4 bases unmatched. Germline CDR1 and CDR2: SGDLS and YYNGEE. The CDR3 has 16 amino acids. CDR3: CASSVGQGAQNSPLHF. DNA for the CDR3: TGTGCCAGCAGCGTGGGACAGGGGGCCCAAAATTCACCCCTCCACTTT.

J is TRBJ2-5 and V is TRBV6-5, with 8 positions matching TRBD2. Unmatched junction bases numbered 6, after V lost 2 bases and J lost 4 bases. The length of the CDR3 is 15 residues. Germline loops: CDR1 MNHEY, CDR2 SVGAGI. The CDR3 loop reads CASSYTGTRGETQYF. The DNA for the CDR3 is TGTGCCAGCAGTTACACCGGGACTAGAGGAGAGACCCAGTACTTC.

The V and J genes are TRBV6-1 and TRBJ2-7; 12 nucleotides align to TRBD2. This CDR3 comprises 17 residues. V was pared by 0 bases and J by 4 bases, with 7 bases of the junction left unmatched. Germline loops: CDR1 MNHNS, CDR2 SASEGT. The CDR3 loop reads CASSEAPLAGGLYEQYF. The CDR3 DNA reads TGTGCCAGCAGTGAAGCTCCCCTAGCGGGGGGGCTATACGAGCAGTACTTC.